This T cell receptor (beta chain) was obtained from a study of T cells in Graves' hyperthyroidism and ophthalmopathy. Study at large: Initial diagnosis, before any treatment, was when peripheral blood was collected.

RNA transcripts provided the source from which TCR beta CDR3 regions were amplified. Carried out on the TCR CDR3, a first-round RT-PCR used the HTBI primer set. Each CDR3 protein is one row after TCRdb ran MiXCR on the multiplex PCR reads. This repertoire shows approximately 360,000 distinct CDR3 sequences, about 25% found once; its top ten account for about 70%. Notes on the study in general: Expanded thyroid clonotypes (above 0.001) were mostly also found in blood.

Trimming took off 5 bases at V and 10 bases at J, with 22 bases between the two ends. CDR1 and CDR2 (germline): SGHNT, YENEEA. This CDR3 region has 15 residues. There are a few counts of this clonotype. Its antigen remains unidentified. The rearrangement uses TRBV11-3 and TRBJ2-3; D possibly corresponds to TRBD2 (8 bases). Specimen: blood. The clonotype comes from a middle-aged man with Graves' hyperthyroidism. CDR3 in amino acids: CASSAEGLGTGAQYF. The CDR3 nucleotides read TGTGCCAGCAGCGCAGAGGGACTAGGCACAGGGGCGCAGTATTTT.